The 24 T cell receptor beta chains below were found in one sample sequenced in a study of CD8 T cells in ankylosing spondylitis. A single record per CDR3 protein comes from TCRdb applying MiXCR to the 5' RACE reads. The sample lists some 270,000 distinct CDR3 sequences; under 35% were seen once. Material: blood, either unsorted or a sorted T cell fraction (not recorded which). The source is a male donor with ankylosing spondylitis or in good health (not recorded which).

This clonotype has only one observation. The rearrangement joins TRBV20-1 to TRBJ1-2; 7 bases map to TRBD1. From germline, CDR1 is DFQATT and CDR2 SNEGSKA (reference sequence). Unmatched junction bases numbered 8, after V lost 0 bases and J lost 7 bases. The CDR3 contains 14 residues. CDR3 nucleotide sequence: TGCAGTGCTAGAGACCCAGGGGGTGTAGGTGGCTACACCTTC. Its protein product is CSARDPGGVGGYTF.

This clonotype was found a few times. The chain is built from TRBV20-1 and TRBJ2-3; a possible D gene is TRBD2 (6 bases). The CDR3 spans 15 residues. Germline-derived CDR1 and CDR2 are DFQATT and SNEGSKA (reference sequence). V was shortened by 2 bases and J by 1 base, with 13 bases between the two germline ends. The CDR3 nucleotides are TGCAGTGCTAGAAAACCTAGCGTCCGCACAGATACGCAGTATTTT. It codes for CSARKPSVRTDTQYF.

This clonotype has more than one count but fewer than ten. J is TRBJ2-7 and V is TRBV10-3, with a possible D match to TRBD1 (6 bases). The V and J ends lost 0 bases and 1 base respectively, with 7 bases between them. Germline CDR1 and CDR2: ENHRY and SYGVKD. The CDR3 has 14 residues. The CDR3 reads CAISESGQSYEQYF. The CDR3 DNA reads as TGTGCCATCAGTGAGTCAGGACAGTCCTACGAGCAGTACTTC.

This clonotype was recorded a few times. The gene calls are TRBV9 and TRBJ2-2, with 14 bases identical to TRBD2. Germline lookup yields CDR1 SGDLS and CDR2 YYNGEE. The CDR3 contains 17 residues. V lost 4 bases and J lost 4; bases outside the gene matches: 6. The CDR3 protein is CASSPGLAGGLTGELFF. CDR3 nucleotides: TGTGCCAGCAGCCCAGGACTAGCGGGGGGACTCACCGGGGAGCTGTTTTTT.

The chain has TRBV27 and TRBJ1-1, with TRBD1 matching over 8 bases. The germline gives CDR1 MNHEY, CDR2 SMNVEV (reference sequence). V was pared by 3 bases and J by 1 base, with 4 bases of the junction left unmatched. This CDR3 is 15 amino acids long. The CDR3 DNA reads TGTGCCAGCAGTTTTCGGGGACAGGCGAACACTGAAGCTTTCTTT. It is translated as CASSFRGQANTEAFF.

This clonotype was seen more than once but under ten times. The CDR3 bases are TGTGCCAGCACCCGGACAGGGGGCTCCTACGAGCAGTACTTC. This codes for CASTRTGGSYEQYF. The chain joins TRBV6-1 to TRBJ2-7; 10 nucleotides line up with TRBD1. V shed 7 bases and J 0 bases; nucleotides not matched to a gene: 3. CDR3 length equals 14 residues. The germline CDR1 and CDR2 sequences are MNHNS and SASEGT.

Here the CDR3 reads CASSLLSGGPNEQFF. The CDR3, as DNA: TGTGCCAGCAGCTTGTTGAGCGGGGGCCCCAATGAGCAGTTCTTC. The chain uses TRBV7-3 and TRBJ2-1; 8 bases fit TRBD2. Germline V CDR1 and CDR2: SGHTA, FQGTGA. V was pared by 3 bases and J by 6 bases, with 7 bases of the junction left unmatched. This CDR3 is built from 15 residues.

The genes are TRBV19 and TRBJ1-5; D unresolved. Trimming pared 3 bases from V and 4 bases from J, leaving 16 bases between. CDR3 length: 16 residues. Per the germline V gene, CDR1 is LNHDA and CDR2 is SQIVND (reference sequence). The CDR3 nucleotides read TGTGCCAGTAGTATCCAAGGAGGGAACGAGAATCAGCCCCAGCATTTT. Encoded protein: CASSIQGGNENQPQHF.

V and J are TRBV12-3 or TRBV12-4 and TRBJ1-6; D is possibly TRBD1 (6 bases). V was shortened by 6 bases and J by 8 bases, with 14 bases between the two germline ends. This CDR3 has 14 amino acids. The CDR3 spells CASSPWGAYSPLHF. The DNA of the CDR3 is TGTGCCAGCAGCCCGTGGGGGGCGTATTCACCCCTCCACTTT.

The V gene is TRBV12-3 or TRBV12-4, the J gene TRBJ2-5, with D maybe TRBD1 (7 bases). V was cut by 1 base and J by 6 bases, with 15 bases left in between. The CDR3 has 15 residues. The CDR3 nucleotides read TGTGCCAGCAGTTTAGGGTCAGGGGGGCTGAAGACCCAGTACTTC. It yields the protein CASSLGSGGLKTQYF.

The CDR3 DNA sequence: TGCGCCAGCAGCCAGACCGGGACAGGGGGTCGCGAGCAGTACTTC. It codes for CASSQTGTGGREQYF. This chain joins TRBV5-1 and TRBJ2-7; 11 bases match TRBD1. The length of the CDR3 is 15 residues. V gave up 4 bases and J gave up 6 bases; unmatched junction bases: 9. From germline, CDR1 is SGHRS and CDR2 YFSETQ.

This rearrangement joins TRBV7-2 to TRBJ2-7; weak D call: TRBD1 (6 bases). The CDR3 sequence is 15 residues long. CDR1 and CDR2 from the germline V gene are SGHTA and FQGNSA. The V and J ends lost 4 bases and 2 bases respectively, with 15 bases between them. This chain's CDR3 is CASSSTGTTTYEQYF. Written as DNA, the CDR3 is TGTGCCAGCAGCTCCACCGGGACAACGACCTACGAGCAGTACTTC.

This clonotype has just a few counts. The chain joins TRBV12-3 or TRBV12-4 to TRBJ2-7, with 11 bases that match TRBD1. The CDR3 consists of 16 residues. V trimming: 6 bases; J trimming: 1 base; junction bases outside the gene matches: 8. The CDR3: CASSLVGQGASYEQYF. The CDR3 region has the DNA TGTGCCAGCAGCCTGGTCGGACAGGGGGCATCCTACGAGCAGTACTTC.

The chain carries TRBV20-1 and TRBJ2-3; weak D call: TRBD2 (7 bases). This CDR3 region has 14 residues. Deletions cut 6 bases from V and 1 base from J, with 14 bases between. Germline-derived CDR1 and CDR2 are DFQATT and SNEGSKA (reference sequence). The CDR3 region has the DNA TGCAGTGCGCCACCGGGGGGCGGCACAGATACGCAGTATTTT. It codes for CSAPPGGGTDTQYF.

For the CDR3, the DNA is TGTGCCAGCACCGGGACTAGCGGGGGACTTTACACCGGGGAGCTGTTTTTT. Its protein product is CASTGTSGGLYTGELFF. The chain couples TRBV12-3 or TRBV12-4 to TRBJ2-2; 14 nucleotides agree with TRBD2. CDR3 length equals 17 residues. J was trimmed by 3 bases and V by 7 bases; bases with no gene match: 7.

CDR3 amino acids: CASSVGTASTDTQYF. CDR3 DNA: TGTGCCAGCAGCGTAGGGACGGCTAGCACAGATACGCAGTATTTT. The chain couples TRBV9 to TRBJ2-3; D not certain. The CDR3 is made up of 15 amino acids. Trimming took 0 bases from V and 0 from J, leaving 8 bases between them. The V gene's germline CDR1 is SGDLS and CDR2 YYNGEE.

The sample holds a few counts of this clonotype. This chain uses TRBV5-6 with TRBJ2-6; no definite D call. The CDR3 spans 15 residues. CDR1 is SGHDT and CDR2 is YYEEEE in the germline V gene. V was trimmed by 2 bases and J by 0 bases, leaving 6 bases between them. The CDR3 DNA reads TGTGCCAGCAGCTTACTTGGCTCTGGGGCCAACGTCCTGACTTTC. Protein: CASSLLGSGANVLTF.

This chain connects TRBV6-1 to TRBJ1-5; D not resolved. Trimming took 2 bases from V and 4 from J, leaving 9 bases between them. Germline V gene lookup returns CDR1 MNHNS and CDR2 SASEGT. This CDR3 is built from 14 residues. The chain's CDR3 is CASSESLGNQPQHF. The CDR3 nucleotides are TGTGCCAGCAGTGAATCACTGGGGAATCAGCCCCAGCATTTT.

A word on this clonotype: Because it lacks the conserved phenylalanine or tryptophan at the end, this CDR3 is likely a read error. The rearrangement uses TRBV4-1 and TRBJ2-3, with TRBD2 identical over 9 bases. The V gene end was trimmed by 6 bases and the J gene end by 7 bases; junction bases not matched to a gene: 8. Germline CDR1 and CDR2: MGHRA and YSYEKL. This CDR3 region has 14 residues. CDR3 protein: CASSAAGGINTQYL. DNA for the CDR3: TGCGCCAGCAGTGCGGCGGGGGGGATCAATACGCAGTATTTG.

This clonotype was observed many times. The genes are TRBV29-1 and TRBJ2-2; no reliable D call. Germline CDR1 SQVTM, CDR2 ANQGSEA. The CDR3 is made up of 12 amino acids. With 4 bases removed from V and 1 base from J, the gap between germline ends came to 4 bases. CDR3 sequence reads: CSVGQNTGELFF. The CDR3 DNA sequence: TGCAGCGTTGGACAGAACACCGGGGAGCTGTTTTTT.

For the CDR3, the DNA is TGCAGTGCTAGAAAGTCCGTGGGCTACACCTTC. Its protein is CSARKSVGYTF. V is TRBV20-1 and J is TRBJ1-2; D ambiguous. V lost 2 bases to trimming and J lost 8 bases, with 9 bases between them. Germline V gene data show CDR1 as DFQATT and CDR2 as SNEGSKA (reference sequence). This CDR3 has 11 residues.

This clonotype has only one observation. J is TRBJ2-2 and V is TRBV24-1; 8 bases match TRBD1. The V gene's germline CDR1 is KGHDR and CDR2 SFDVKD. After removal of 4 bases from V and 5 bases from J, the junction contained 8 bases not matched to a gene. The CDR3 has 16 amino acids. CDR3 region: CATSDPGQGRTGELFF. CDR3 DNA sequence: TGTGCCACCAGTGACCCCGGACAGGGTAGGACCGGGGAGCTGTTTTTT.

This clonotype was recorded at least ten times. V usage is TRBV20-1 and J usage is TRBJ2-7; no definite D call. The germline V gene has CDR1 DFQATT and CDR2 SNEGSKA (reference sequence). CDR3 length equals 15 residues. Trimming took off 0 bases at V and 0 bases at J, with 12 bases between the two ends. CDR3 region: CSAREWQDSSYEQYF. As DNA, the CDR3 is TGCAGTGCTAGAGAGTGGCAGGATAGCTCCTACGAGCAGTACTTC.

The CDR3 coding sequence is TGTGCCAGCAGTTACTGGGACAGCCAAGAGACCCAGTACTTC. It yields the protein CASSYWDSQETQYF. The J gene is TRBJ2-5, the V gene TRBV6-5, with 7 bases lining up with TRBD1. Germline V CDR1 and CDR2: MNHEY, SVGAGI. The CDR3 runs 14 residues. V lost 1 base, J lost 1 base, and 0 bases stayed unmatched.